A selection of T cell receptor beta chains follows, all from one sample in a study of pediatric ulcerative colitis. Some clones are missing from TCRdb's copy, which holds only in-frame ones; the method was immunoSEQ multiplex PCR. The sample has tens of thousands of clones, around three quarters seen once. Sequencing was carried out using gut tissue. Receptors were obtained from a boy aged 5-17 years with moderate ulcerative colitis. Both conserved end residues are part of each CDR3. A D gene is named only where the DNA matches it firmly. The size of a clone is reported for some rows only, either as once, few or many, or as a class for expanded clones.

>.|TRBJ1-3|.|TRBV7-8
TGTGCCAGCAGTTTACAGGGAGGTGGAAACACCATATATTTT
CASSLQGGGNTIYF
>.|TRBJ1-1|.|TRBV6-5
TGTGCCAGCAGTTACTCGGGTATTACTGAAGCTTTCTTT
CASSYSGITEAFF
>once|TRBJ2-1|TRBD1|TRBV5-1
TGCGCCAGCAGCCAGGACAGGGGAAGGCGCAATGAGCAGTTCTTC
CASSQDRGRRNEQFF
>.|TRBJ1-1|.|TRBV29-1
TGCAGCCCGACGGGGGTGAACACTGAAGCTTTCTTT
CSPTGVNTEAFF
>.|TRBJ2-1|TRBD1|TRBV29-1
TGCAGCGTCCCCCGGGACAGGGGTCTAGATGAGCAGTTCTTC
CSVPRDRGLDEQFF
>.|TRBJ1-2|TRBD1|TRBV5-8
TGTGCCAGCAGCTTAGAGACAGGGGTAGGCTACACCTTC
CASSLETGVGYTF
>.|TRBJ2-7|TRBD1|TRBV10-2
TGCGCCAGCAGGAACCAGGGGGACGAGCAGTACTTC
CASRNQGDEQYF
>.|TRBJ2-6|.|TRBV5-1
TGCGCCAGCAAGACGGGGCGAAACTCTGGGGCCAACGTCCTGACTTTC
CASKTGRNSGANVLTF
>.|TRBJ2-7|.|TRBV28
TGTGCCAGCAGTACCCGAGGCCCGGCCCTTTACTACGAGCAGTACTTC
CASSTRGPALYYEQYF
>.|TRBJ2-6|TRBD1|TRBV18
TGTGCCAGCTCCCCGAGGACAGGGGGCTCTGGGGCCAACGTCCTGACTTTC
CASSPRTGGSGANVLTF
>few|TRBJ2-3|TRBD2|TRBV19
TGTGCCAGTAGTGCCAGACTAGCGGGGGGCACAGATACGCAGTATTTT
CASSARLAGGTDTQYF
>.|TRBJ2-1|TRBD2|TRBV6-1
TGTGCCAGCAGTGAAGCGGGGGGGGTTGCTGAGCAGTTCTTC
CASSEAGGVAEQFF
>.|TRBJ2-7|.|TRBV11-3
TGTGCCAGCAGCCAGACATCGGGGACTGGCGAGCAGTACTTC
CASSQTSGTGEQYF
>few|TRBJ1-2|.|TRBV28
TGTGCCAGCAGAGCTCAGGGTAACTATGGCTACACCTTC
CASRAQGNYGYTF
>once|TRBJ2-3|TRBD2|TRBV10-3
TGTGCCATCAGTGAGTCGGAGAGCGGGGGGACCGTTACAGATACGCAGTATTTT
CAISESESGGTVTDTQYF
>once|TRBJ1-5|.|TRBV9
TGTGCCAGCAGCCGAACCAATAGCAATCAGCCCCAGCATTTT
CASSRTNSNQPQHF